The clone carrying this T cell receptor beta chain appeared once. Its specificity is unknown. This sample stems from a study of cytotoxic CD8 clonotypes in ibrutinib-treated CLL. Study summary: Samples averaged approximately 240,000 productive templates and just under 95,000 productive rearrangements. Study-wide results and caveats: Clonality went up at ibrutinib response and then declined back toward baseline at progression.

The protocol was immunoSEQ multiplex PCR, while the TCRdb copy is restricted to in-frame clones and leaves out a portion. The table lists about 140,000 clones, approximately 90% of them singletons. The V and J ends lost 2 bases and 5 bases respectively, with 17 bases between them. This CDR3 comprises 16 residues. Germline assignment: CDR1 MNHNY and CDR2 SVGAGI (reference sequence). This clonotype was sampled from a human donor with chronic lymphocytic leukemia. This chain connects TRBV6-6 to TRBJ2-3; weak D call: TRBD1 (5 bases). Source: PBMCs, taken after 12 months of ibrutinib treatment. The CDR3 bases are TGTGCCAGCAGTTACCCTGAGTCAGGGTTGAAAGATACGCAGTATTTT. This sequence encodes CASSYPESGLKDTQYF.